A single T cell receptor beta chain is shown here with its context. Its target antigen remains unknown. No base quality information exists; no much larger clone differs at one position. Library generation was performed with the immunoSEQ multiplex PCR assay. TCRdb's version of the immuneACCESS table is confined to in-frame rearrangements and falls short of the full clone set. An unresolved V gene accounts for under half of the shortfall where checked; the remainder is of unknown origin. Within this sample are around 40,000 clones, with 92% of them counted one time only. Less than 0.8% of the sample lies in the top ten. The entry originates in a study of T cell changes during pregnancy in multiple sclerosis (dated by TCRdb to between 2018 and 2020). Study-level background: The study looked at changes in the T cell repertoire across pregnancy in women with multiple sclerosis.

The CDR3 runs 15 amino acids, cysteine and phenylalanine included. CDR3 DNA only is kept here, 45 bases in frame from base 1. Sequences SNHLY (CDR1) and FYNNEI (CDR2) are obtained from the germline V gene. Deletion took 5 bases off V and 2 bases off J, with a span of 10 bases between the germline ends. This receptor was obtained from a female donor with multiple sclerosis, enrolled in a pregnancy study. Recombination linked TRBV2 to TRBJ2-6, and TRBD1 may be the D gene, going by 5 matching bases. The sequences come from CD4+ T cells from peripheral blood mononuclear cells, collected in the third trimester of pregnancy. The CDR3 protein sequence reads: CASSTDSAGANVLTF. DNA sequence: TGTGCCAGCAGTACCGACAGTGCTGGGGCCAACGTCCTGACTTTC.